This T cell receptor beta chain emerged from a study of blood T cell repertoires in COVID-19. Study-wide context: Samples taken during acute and convalescent COVID-19 were collected in the United States, Italy and Spain.

Per the germline V gene, CDR1 is LGHDT and CDR2 is YNNKEL (reference sequence). This CDR3 has 14 amino acids. Trimming at V came to 1 base and at J to 7 bases, leaving 7 bases not matched to a gene. Study processing details: Reference gene primer amplification in the assay estimated nucleated cell counts. Data came from immunoSEQ multiplex PCR; TCRdb stores just in-frame clones and leaves some out. V and J calls and clone size are copied from that table; D and trimming were computed from the DNA. The sample contains 61,000 or so clones, more than 60% of which appear only once. Sample: peripheral blood. The receptor was isolated from an older woman with acute or convalescent COVID-19. The genes are TRBV3-1 (or the pseudogene TRBV3-2) and TRBJ2-7, with 7 bases that match TRBD2. CDR3 protein: CASSQGLAWVEQYF. CDR3 nucleotide sequence: TGTGCCAGCAGCCAAGGACTAGCATGGGTGGAGCAGTACTTC.